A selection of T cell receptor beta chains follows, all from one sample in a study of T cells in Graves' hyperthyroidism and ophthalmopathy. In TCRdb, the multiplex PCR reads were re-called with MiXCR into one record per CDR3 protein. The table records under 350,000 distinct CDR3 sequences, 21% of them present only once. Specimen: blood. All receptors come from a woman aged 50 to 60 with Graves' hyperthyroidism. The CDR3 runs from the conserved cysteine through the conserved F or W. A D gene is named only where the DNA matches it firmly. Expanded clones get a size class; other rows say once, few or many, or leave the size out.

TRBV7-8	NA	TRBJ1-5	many	CASSLYIDSLQPQHF	TGTGCCAGCAGCCTTTATATTGATTCCCTTCAGCCCCAGCATTTT
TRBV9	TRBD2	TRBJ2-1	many	CASSLGGGGPNEQFF	TGTGCCAGCAGCCTCGGTGGCGGGGGGCCCAATGAGCAGTTCTTC
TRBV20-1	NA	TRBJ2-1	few	CSARDFLSLTHEQFF	TGCAGTGCTAGAGATTTTCTCTCCCTTACGCATGAGCAGTTCTTC
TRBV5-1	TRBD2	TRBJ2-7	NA	CASSLAGGNEQYF	TGCGCCAGCAGCTTGGCCGGGGGGAACGAGCAGTACTTC
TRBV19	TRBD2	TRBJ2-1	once	CASSIDRPWTSGSYNEQFF	TGTGCCAGTAGTATAGATCGTCCCTGGACTAGCGGGTCCTACAATGAGCAGTTCTTC
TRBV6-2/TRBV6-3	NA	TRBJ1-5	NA	CASRSTGYQPQHF	TGTGCCAGCAGATCCACAGGGTATCAGCCCCAGCATTTT
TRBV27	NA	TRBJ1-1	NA	CATRTPAANTEAFF	TGTGCCACCAGGACACCGGCCGCAAACACTGAAGCTTTCTTT
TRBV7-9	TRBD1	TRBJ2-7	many	CASSPEDRDHEQYF	TGTGCCAGCAGCCCAGAGGACAGGGATCACGAGCAGTACTTC
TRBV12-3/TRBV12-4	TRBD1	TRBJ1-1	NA	CASSFYLQGATEAFF	TGTGCCAGCAGTTTCTACCTACAGGGGGCCACTGAAGCTTTCTTT
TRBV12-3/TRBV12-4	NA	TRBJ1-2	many	CASSLLVYGYTF	TGTGCCAGCAGTTTATTGGTCTATGGCTACACCTTC
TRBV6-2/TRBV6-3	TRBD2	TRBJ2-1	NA	CASSDLKRASGGNEQFF	TGTGCCAGCAGTGACCTTAAAAGGGCTAGCGGGGGGAATGAGCAGTTCTTC
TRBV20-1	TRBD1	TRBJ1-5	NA	CSARGFSGGTQPQHF	TGCAGTGCTAGAGGCTTTTCAGGGGGCACTCAGCCCCAGCATTTT
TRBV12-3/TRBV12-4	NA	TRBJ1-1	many	CASSSVSNTEAFF	TGTGCCAGCAGTTCAGTTTCGAACACTGAAGCTTTCTTT
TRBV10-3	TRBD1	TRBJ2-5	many	CAISAAGQGRETQYF	TGTGCCATCAGTGCGGCGGGACAGGGGAGGGAGACCCAGTACTTC
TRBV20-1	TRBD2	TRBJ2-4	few	CSARDTPSGGRGIQYF	TGCAGTGCTAGAGATACCCCAAGCGGGGGTCGAGGCATTCAGTACTTC
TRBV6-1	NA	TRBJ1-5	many	CASSVDGLQPQHF	TGTGCCAGCAGTGTAGATGGTCTTCAGCCCCAGCATTTT
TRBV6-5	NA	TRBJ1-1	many	CASSYSIGATEAFF	TGTGCCAGCAGTTACTCGATCGGGGCTACTGAAGCTTTCTTT
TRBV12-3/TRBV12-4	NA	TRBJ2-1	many	CASTRWERVDNEQFF	TGTGCCAGCACTAGGTGGGAGAGGGTAGACAATGAGCAGTTCTTC
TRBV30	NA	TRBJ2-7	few	CAWNAGSAYEQYF	TGTGCCTGGAATGCAGGATCCGCCTACGAGCAGTACTTC
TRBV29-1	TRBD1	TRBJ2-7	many	CSVRSGTGTYEQYF	TGCAGCGTTCGTTCCGGGACAGGCACCTACGAGCAGTACTTC
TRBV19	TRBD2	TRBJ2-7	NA	CASSMASGGYEQYF	TGTGCCAGTAGTATGGCTAGCGGGGGCTACGAGCAGTACTTC
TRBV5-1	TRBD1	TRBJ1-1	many	CASSPITGGEAFF	TGCGCCAGCAGCCCAATCACAGGGGGTGAAGCTTTCTTT
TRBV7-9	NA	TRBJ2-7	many	CASVGIKTRQYF	TGTGCCAGCGTCGGGATTAAGACGAGGCAGTACTTC
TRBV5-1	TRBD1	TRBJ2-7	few	CASSFPRQGVREQYF	TGCGCCAGCAGCTTTCCCCGACAGGGGGTGAGAGAGCAGTACTTC
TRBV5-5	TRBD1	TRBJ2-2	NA	CASSQRQGVGTGELFF	TGTGCCAGCAGCCAGAGACAGGGGGTAGGCACCGGGGAGCTGTTTTTT
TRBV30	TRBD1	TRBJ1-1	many	CAWRDRVDTEAFF	TGTGCCTGGAGGGACAGGGTGGACACTGAAGCTTTCTTT
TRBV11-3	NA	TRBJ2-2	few	CASSGRWDTGELFF	TGTGCCAGCAGCGGACGATGGGACACCGGGGAGCTGTTTTTT
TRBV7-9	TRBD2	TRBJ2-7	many	CASSSSGGVFEQYF	TGTGCCAGCAGCAGTAGCGGGGGGGTGTTCGAGCAGTACTTC
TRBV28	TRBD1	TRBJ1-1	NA	CASNPIQGYTEAFF	TGTGCCAGCAACCCGATACAGGGGTACACTGAAGCTTTCTTT
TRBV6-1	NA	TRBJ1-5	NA	CASSDWQKADSNQPQHF	TGTGCCAGCAGTGATTGGCAGAAGGCCGATAGCAATCAGCCCCAGCATTTT
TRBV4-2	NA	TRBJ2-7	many	CASSQERGPLDYEQYF	TGTGCCAGCAGCCAAGAGAGGGGTCCCTTGGACTACGAGCAGTACTTC
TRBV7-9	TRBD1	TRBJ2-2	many	CASSLEAGGNTGELFF	TGTGCCAGCAGCTTAGAGGCAGGGGGAAACACCGGGGAGCTGTTTTTT
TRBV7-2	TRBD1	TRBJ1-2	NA	CASSDRQGLSYGYTF	TGTGCCAGCAGCGACCGACAGGGGTTGTCCTACGGCTACACCTTC
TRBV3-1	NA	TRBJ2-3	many	CASSRSSADTQYF	TGTGCCAGCAGCCGGAGCTCGGCAGATACGCAGTATTTT
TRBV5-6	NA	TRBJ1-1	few	CASSSNLAGLHGTEAFF	TGTGCCAGCAGCTCGAACCTGGCGGGACTTCATGGCACTGAAGCTTTCTTT
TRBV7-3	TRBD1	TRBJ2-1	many	CASSLKGGTGPALRNEQFF	TGTGCCAGCAGCTTAAAGGGTGGGACAGGGCCTGCTTTGAGGAATGAGCAGTTCTTC
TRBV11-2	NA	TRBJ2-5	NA	CASSFLGHQETQYF	TGTGCCAGCAGCTTTCTAGGGCACCAAGAGACCCAGTACTTC
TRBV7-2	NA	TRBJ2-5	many	CASSLASSGGQETQYF	TGTGCCAGCAGCTTAGCTTCCAGCGGTGGGCAAGAGACCCAGTACTTC
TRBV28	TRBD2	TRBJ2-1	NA	CASFSGNYNEQFF	TGTGCCAGCTTTAGCGGGAACTACAATGAGCAGTTCTTC
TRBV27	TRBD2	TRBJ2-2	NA	CASSFGGGAGTGELFF	TGTGCCAGCAGTTTCGGGGGGGGGGCCGGCACCGGGGAGCTGTTTTTT
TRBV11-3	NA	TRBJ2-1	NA	CASSFQGSDNEQFF	TGTGCCAGCAGCTTTCAGGGGTCGGACAATGAGCAGTTCTTC
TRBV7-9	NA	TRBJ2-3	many	CASSLGELDTQYF	TGTGCCAGCAGCTTAGGGGAGCTTGATACGCAGTATTTT
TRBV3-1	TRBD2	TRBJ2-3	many	CASSLGLAAPDTQYF	TGTGCCAGCAGCCTGGGACTAGCGGCCCCAGATACGCAGTATTTT
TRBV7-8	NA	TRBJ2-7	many	CASRRAGDRSYEQYF	TGTGCCAGCAGAAGAGCGGGGGACAGGTCATACGAGCAGTACTTC
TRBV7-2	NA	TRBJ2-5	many	CASSLVAAGRQETQYF	TGTGCCAGCAGCTTAGTGGCGGCAGGGCGCCAAGAGACCCAGTACTTC
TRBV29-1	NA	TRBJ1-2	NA	CSAELGHGYTF	TGCAGCGCCGAACTAGGGCATGGCTACACCTTC
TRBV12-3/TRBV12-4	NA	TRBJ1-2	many	CASSETKELYGYTF	TGTGCCAGCAGCGAAACTAAAGAACTGTATGGCTACACCTTC
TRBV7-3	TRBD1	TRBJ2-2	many	CASSPRQGATGELFF	TGTGCCAGCAGCCCCAGACAGGGGGCTACCGGGGAGCTGTTTTTT
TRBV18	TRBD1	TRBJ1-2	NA	CASSPSDRGFGYGYTF	TGTGCCAGCTCACCATCAGACAGGGGGTTCGGCTATGGCTACACCTTC
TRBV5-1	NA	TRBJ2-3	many	CASSLVQDTQYF	TGTGCCAGCAGCTTGGTTCAAGATACGCAGTATTTT
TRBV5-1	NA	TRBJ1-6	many	CASSLDGGVNSPLHF	TGCGCCAGCAGCTTGGATGGGGGCGTTAATTCACCCCTCCACTTT
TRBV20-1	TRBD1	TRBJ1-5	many	CSARETGAYQPQHF	TGCAGTGCTAGAGAAACAGGGGCGTATCAGCCCCAGCATTTT
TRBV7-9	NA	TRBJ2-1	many	CASSLVGGTNEQFF	TGTGCCAGCAGCTTAGTTGGGGGTACGAATGAGCAGTTCTTC
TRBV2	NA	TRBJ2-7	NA	CASSLMLAPEQYF	TGTGCCAGCAGTTTAATGCTAGCCCCGGAGCAGTACTTC